This T cell receptor beta chain was sequenced for a study of identical twins. TCRdb re-called the 5' RACE reads through MiXCR, storing one row per CDR3 protein. The table lists about 570,000 distinct CDR3 sequences, more than 9% of them singletons. Trimming cost V 5 bases and J 8 bases; bases outside gene matches: 9. CDR1 is MNHNS and CDR2 is SASEGT in the germline V gene. The CDR3 covers 16 residues. In its sample, this clonotype was seen a few times. Another study also made use of these data, one on yellow fever vaccine responses in identical twins.

Input material: PBMCs. V usage is TRBV6-1 and J usage is TRBJ2-4; TRBD2 matches at 13 bases. This receptor was identified in a young woman in good health. The CDR3 DNA sequence: TGTGCCAGCAGTCGACTAGCGGGGGGTGATGGGGACATTCAGTACTTC. Protein sequence: CASSRLAGGDGDIQYF.